This T cell receptor (beta chain) is from a study of regulatory T cells in long-lasting Graves disease. About the study: The study enrolled newly diagnosed Graves' patients on antithyroid drugs under 3 months.

In its sample, this clonotype was seen once. Trimming shortened V by 3 bases and J by 6 bases, and 12 bases separated the two germline ends. CDR3 size: 14 residues. TCR beta libraries were built with iRepertoire HTBI primers and Arm-PCR of CDR3 regions. TCRdb re-derived calls from the multiplex PCR reads in MiXCR, one entry per CDR3 protein. Of 560,000 or so distinct CDR3 sequences listed, more than 15% were seen once; the top ten hold 12%. The time point is: newly diagnosed GD, antithyroid drugs for less than 3 months. With RNA extracted from PBMCs as input, the TCR library was made. The same sample was also studied in work on T cells in Graves' hyperthyroidism and ophthalmopathy. That paper states: The HTBI set primed first-round TCR CDR3 RT-PCR. Within blood appeared most thyroid clonotypes that had expanded above 0.001. Onset of ophthalmopathy came a median around 6.2 months after the model predicted it.

Sequenced material: peripheral blood mononuclear cells (PBMCs), taken at new diagnosis, from a patient treated with antithyroid drugs. The rearrangement uses TRBV12-3 or TRBV12-4 and TRBJ1-5; maybe TRBD1 (6 bases). The sequence was collected from a young man with Graves disease. DNA of the CDR3: TGTGCCAGCAGTTTGGCGGGGGCGGCTCAGCCCCAGCATTTT. It yields the protein CASSLAGAAQPQHF.